The entry below gives a single TCR beta chain sequence along with its context. Its specificity is unknown. The data were taken from a study of T-cell reconstitution after alpha-beta-depleted transplantation in children. General study findings and limits: Several hundred rapidly expanded clones from non-depleted graft cells reportedly supplied alpha-beta T cells about two months post-transplant. In some patients, recipient T cells and intrathymic progenitors surviving conditioning explained high day-60 diversity.

During its preparation, the TCRbeta library received unique molecular identifiers. TCRdb redid the calling of the PCR reads with MiXCR, one entry per CDR3 protein. The table lists about 120,000 distinct CDR3 sequences, under 30% of them singletons. This TCR was recovered from a male patient aged 2 to 9 who had a stem cell transplant for chronic granulomatous disease, so the T cells may come from the graft donor. This material consisted of PBMCs, mostly from graft donor cells, taken 180 days after TCRalphabeta/CD19-depleted stem cell transplant.

CDR3 region: CASSNPGTQYF. The CDR3 DNA follows: TGTGCCAGCAGCAACCCCGGGACCCAGTACTTC. This chain uses TRBV7-2 with TRBJ2-5, with D unresolved. Germline CDR1 reads SGHTA; CDR2 reads FQGNSA. Trimming stripped 5 bases from V and 7 bases from J, with 8 bases between. The CDR3 has 11 residues.